This TCR beta chain stems from a study of T cell changes during pregnancy in multiple sclerosis. Only in-frame clones appear in the TCRdb table, and some are missing; sequencing was by immunoSEQ multiplex PCR. The table has about 75,000 clones, approximately 90% seen once. Deletions cut 5 bases from V and 5 bases from J, with 12 bases between. CDR3 length: 13 residues. CDR1 is MNHEY and CDR2 is SMNVEV in the germline V gene (reference sequence). This clonotype was sampled from a female donor with multiple sclerosis, enrolled in a pregnancy study. The V gene is TRBV27, the J gene TRBJ2-5; D ambiguous. The input for sequencing was CD4+ T cells from peripheral blood mononuclear cells, taken before pregnancy. CDR3 DNA: TGTGCCAGCAGTCCTAGGTTCTCGGAGACCCAGTACTTC. This sequence encodes CASSPRFSETQYF.